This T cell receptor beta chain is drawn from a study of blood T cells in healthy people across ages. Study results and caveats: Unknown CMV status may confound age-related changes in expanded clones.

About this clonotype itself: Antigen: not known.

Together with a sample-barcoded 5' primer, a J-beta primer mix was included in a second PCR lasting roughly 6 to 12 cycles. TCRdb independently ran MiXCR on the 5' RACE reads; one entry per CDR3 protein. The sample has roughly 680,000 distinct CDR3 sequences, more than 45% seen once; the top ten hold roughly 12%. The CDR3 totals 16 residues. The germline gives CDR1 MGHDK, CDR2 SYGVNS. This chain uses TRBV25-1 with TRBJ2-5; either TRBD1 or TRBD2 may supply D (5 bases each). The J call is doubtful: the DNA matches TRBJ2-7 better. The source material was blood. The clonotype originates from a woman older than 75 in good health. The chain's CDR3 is CASSDEPHLTRGEQYF. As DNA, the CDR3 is TGTGCCAGCAGTGATGAACCCCACCTTACTAGGGGCGAGCAGTACTTC.